Sequencing of this TCR beta chain was carried out in a study of blood T cell repertoires in COVID-19. Background on the study: From the United States, Italy and Spain came samples of acute and convalescent COVID-19.

Clones were read by immunoSEQ multiplex PCR, and TCRdb kept only the in-frame ones, dropping some. Among tens of thousands of clones listed, 60% to 85% were seen once. V lost 0 bases and J 4 bases, leaving 4 bases between the germline ends. There are 13 residues in the CDR3. CDR1 and CDR2 (germline): LGHNA, YSLEER. This chain links TRBV4-3 with TRBJ2-1; no clear D. The TCR comes from a human donor in a cohort sampled during active COVID-19. The sequencing sample was made of peripheral blood. The DNA for the CDR3 is TGCGCCAGCAGCCAAGAACAATACAATGAGCAGTTCTTC. Its translation: CASSQEQYNEQFF.